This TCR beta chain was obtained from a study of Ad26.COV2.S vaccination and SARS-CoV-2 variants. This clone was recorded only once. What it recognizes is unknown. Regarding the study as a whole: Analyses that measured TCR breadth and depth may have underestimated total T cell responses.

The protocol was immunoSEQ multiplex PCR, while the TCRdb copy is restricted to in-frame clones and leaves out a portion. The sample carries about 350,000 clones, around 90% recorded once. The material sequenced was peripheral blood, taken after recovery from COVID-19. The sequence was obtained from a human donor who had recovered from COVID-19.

The CDR3 sequence is CASSRTGTGIYNEQFF. DNA for the CDR3: TGTGCCAGCAGCCGGACGGGGACAGGGATATACAATGAGCAGTTCTTC. The chain is built from TRBV7-9 and TRBJ2-1; 9 bases are shared with TRBD1. CDR1 and CDR2 from the germline V gene are SEHNR and FQNEAQ (reference sequence). This CDR3 has 16 amino acids. V lost 5 bases, J lost 4 bases, and 9 bases stayed unmatched.